The present TCR beta chain was sequenced within a study of early T cells in non-severe SARS-CoV-2 infection. Study details: It was bulk RNA from unsorted whole blood that was sequenced, and the chains were unpaired. Study observations and caveats: VDJdb matching, biased toward anti-spike CD8 responses, missed private and CD4 specificities.

This CDR3 is 14 amino acids long. Germline CDR1 and CDR2: MDHEN and SYDVKM. With 6 bases removed from V and 0 bases from J, the gap between germline ends came to 12 bases. Concerning this clonotype itself: Its specificity is not known.

The TCR library protocol was used to attach unique molecular identifiers. These identifiers were attached to individual cDNA molecules. TCRdb reprocessed the 5' RACE reads via MiXCR and lists one record per CDR3 protein. This repertoire shows around 80,000 distinct CDR3 sequences, roughly 12% found once; its top ten account for 3.4%. The clonotype was recovered from an adult who was a healthcare worker with PCR-confirmed SARS-CoV-2 infection or an uninfected control (not recorded which). The chain recombines TRBV28 with TRBJ2-7; no definite D call. The sequenced material came from whole blood. The CDR3 DNA is TGTGCCAGCAGATTTAGCCAGAGCTCCTACGAGCAGTACTTC. Its translation is CASRFSQSSYEQYF.